Given below is one TCR beta chain in context. This sample was taken from a study of blood T cells in healthy people across ages. V lost 3 bases to trimming and J lost 6 bases, with 5 bases between them. Germline V gene sequence: CDR1 GTSNPN, CDR2 SVGIG (reference sequence). There are 11 residues in the CDR3. The authors ran a second PCR of roughly 6 to 12 cycles using a sample-barcoded 5' primer and a J-beta primer mix. Tagging of each cDNA molecule was performed by a template-switch adaptor with 12 random nucleotides. Per sample, CDR3-containing paired-end reads numbered at least 3 million. TCRdb reanalysed the 5' RACE reads using MiXCR and keeps one entry per CDR3 protein. The profile shows 550,000 to 800,000 distinct CDR3 sequences, 32% of them singletons.

The chain is built from TRBV30 and TRBJ2-2; the D gene is possibly TRBD1 (5 bases). Sequenced input: blood. The receptor's source is a woman older than 75 in good health. In nucleotides, the CDR3 is TGTGCCTGGAGAGGGGCCGGGGAGCTGTTTTTT. Its protein is CAWRGAGELFF.